Presented here are 27 T cell receptor beta chains from one specimen sequenced in a study of blood T cell repertoires in COVID-19 (dated by TCRdb to 2018 to 2021). To prepare the library, the immunoSEQ multiplex PCR assay was applied. Imported from immuneACCESS, the table was reduced by TCRdb to in-frame sequences with V and J called. These copies leave out some clones; in studies compared against another copy, an unresolved V gene accounts for under half, and the cause of the remainder is not known. This sample gives tens of thousands of clones in total; roughly 87% of them show up just once. The ten largest clones take up under 1.1% of the sample. The sequenced sample consisted of peripheral blood. The receptor source for this set is a woman between 45 and 60 years old in a cohort sampled during active COVID-19.

This rearrangement joins TRBV28 to TRBJ1-2; D is unclear. V was clipped by 9 bases and J by 5 bases, with 10 bases between them. This CDR3 region has 11 residues. Per germline, CDR1 MDHEN and CDR2 SYDVKM. CDR3: CASLSGYGYTF. The CDR3 coding sequence is TGTGCCAGTCTCAGTGGTTATGGCTACACCTTC.

The chain has TRBV6-4 and TRBJ2-1; D is perhaps TRBD2 (5 bases). The CDR3 consists of 15 residues. V lost 5 bases and J 5 bases, leaving 16 bases between the germline ends. CDR1 and CDR2 from the germline V gene are MRHNA and SNTAGT. The CDR3 reads CASSPQGLMNNEQFF. The CDR3 DNA is TGTGCCAGCAGTCCCCAAGGACTTATGAACAATGAGCAGTTCTTC.

The V gene is TRBV30, the J gene TRBJ1-2, with 9 bases lining up with TRBD1. V gave up 2 bases and J gave up 4 bases; unmatched junction bases: 11. Germline-derived CDR1 and CDR2 are GTSNPN and SVGIG (reference sequence). CDR3 length equals 16 residues. CDR3 coding DNA: TGTGCCTGGAGTAATTACAGGGGGCAACCCCCCTATGGCTACACCTTC. Translating it yields CAWSNYRGQPPYGYTF.

The chain is built from TRBV13 and TRBJ2-1; maybe TRBD2 (5 bases). Germline assignment: CDR1 PRHDT and CDR2 FYEKMQ (reference sequence). With 3 bases removed from V and 8 bases from J, the gap between germline ends came to 8 bases. The CDR3 has 12 amino acids. CDR3 sequence reads: CASSLMRDEQFF. CDR3 bases: TGTGCCAGCAGCTTGATGAGGGATGAGCAGTTCTTC.

CDR3 bases: TGTGCCAGCAGGCCACAGGTGGGAAGCTCCTACGAGCAGTACTTC. Translation gives CASRPQVGSSYEQYF. This sequence joins TRBV6-5 and TRBJ2-7; a weak D match, TRBD1 (5 bases). The CDR3 sequence is 15 residues long. V lost 6 bases to trimming and J lost 0 bases, with 15 bases between them. Germline assignment: CDR1 MNHEY and CDR2 SVGAGI.

The chain employs TRBV28 and TRBJ2-4; D is unresolved. The CDR3 loop spans 12 amino acids. V gave up 5 bases and J gave up 8 bases, with 10 bases separating them. In germline, CDR1 is MDHEN, CDR2 SYDVKM. The CDR3 coding sequence is TGTGCCAGCAGTGGGCGTCCGCACATTCAGTACTTC. Translation: CASSGRPHIQYF.

The rearrangement joins TRBV9 to TRBJ1-2; 8 nucleotides match TRBD1. Germline trimming cut 8 bases from V and 8 bases from J; bases unmatched to any gene: 11. The CDR3 extends over 13 amino acids. The germline gives CDR1 SGDLS, CDR2 YYNGEE. In nucleotides, the CDR3 is TGTGCCAGTAGCTCAGGGGGCCGGTACGGCTACACCTTC. This encodes CASSSGGRYGYTF.

The chain employs TRBV5-1 and TRBJ2-2; perhaps TRBD1 as D (5 bases). The CDR3 runs to 14 residues. Trimming took 3 bases from V and 7 from J, leaving 13 bases between them. Germline V gene data show CDR1 as SGHRS and CDR2 as YFSETQ. The CDR3: CASSSDARVGELFF. The CDR3 coding sequence is TGCGCCAGCAGCTCGGACGCCAGGGTCGGGGAGCTGTTTTTT. The variable domain in full, completed from reference TRBV5-1 and TRBJ2-2, reads KAGVTQTPRYLIKTRGQQVTLSCSPISGHRSVSWYQQTPGQGLQFLFEYFSETQRNKGNFPGRFSGRQFSNSRSEMNVSTLELGDSALYLCASSSDARVGELFFGEGSRLTVL.

About this clone itself: Additional DNA sequences in this sample encode the identical CDR3. The genes are TRBV19 and TRBJ1-4; 9 nucleotides line up with TRBD1. Germline-derived CDR1 and CDR2 are LNHDA and SQIVND (reference sequence). The CDR3 is 19 residues long. V shed 5 bases, J shed 0 bases, and the junction held 13 bases outside the gene matches. The CDR3: CASSLGTGRGFATNEKLFF. CDR3 coding DNA: TGTGCCAGTAGTCTTGGGACAGGGAGGGGATTTGCAACTAATGAAAAACTGTTTTTT. Full variable domain (outside the CDR3, taken from reference TRBV19 and TRBJ1-4): DGGITQSPKYLFRKEGQNVTLSCEQNLNHDAMYWYRQDPGQGLRLIYYSQIVNDFQKGDIAEGYSVSREKKESFPLTVTSAQKNPTAFYLCASSLGTGRGFATNEKLFFGSGTQLSVL.

The count of this clone is one. V gene TRBV2 combines with J gene TRBJ2-3; 12 bases line up with TRBD2. V shed 6 bases, J shed 5 bases, and the junction held 6 bases outside the gene matches. The CDR3 consists of 15 residues. Germline V gene data show CDR1 as SNHLY and CDR2 as FYNNEI. In DNA form, the CDR3 reads TGTGCCAGCAGGCTGACTAGCGGGAGTCAAGATACGCAGTATTTT. Translating gives CASRLTSGSQDTQYF.

The gene calls are TRBV28 and TRBJ1-6; no clear D gene. V lost 4 bases to trimming and J lost 7 bases, with 11 bases between them. The CDR3 is made up of 14 amino acids. The germline V gene encodes CDR1 MDHEN and CDR2 SYDVKM. This chain's CDR3 is CASSSPAGNSPLHF. In DNA, the CDR3 is TGTGCCAGCAGTTCACCCGCGGGAAATTCACCCCTCCACTTT.

The CDR3 DNA is TGTGCCAGCAGCCGCGGACAGGAGGATGGCTACACCTTC. Translation gives CASSRGQEDGYTF. V usage is TRBV5-4 and J usage is TRBJ1-2, with 7 bases identical to TRBD1. Germline V CDR1 and CDR2: SGHNT, YYREEE (reference sequence). CDR3 length equals 13 residues. With 4 bases clipped from V and 6 bases from J, the junction kept 6 bases outside the gene matches.

This clone was counted a single time. J is TRBJ1-1 and V is TRBV27; no clear D gene. The CDR3 is 16 residues long. Trimming removed 1 base from V and 1 base from J, with 13 bases in between. Germline CDR1 reads MNHEY; CDR2 reads SMNVEV (reference sequence). CDR3: CASSLFPAERNTEAFF. The CDR3 nucleotides are TGTGCCAGCAGTTTATTTCCCGCGGAAAGGAACACTGAAGCTTTCTTT.

The CDR3 bases are TGTGCCAGCATTCCTGGGAGAGCGGGAGAAGAATCCTACGAGCAGTACTTC. The encoded protein is CASIPGRAGEESYEQYF. The J gene is TRBJ2-7, the V gene TRBV2; 8 positions match TRBD2. Unmatched junction bases numbered 15, after V lost 7 bases and J lost 1 base. The CDR3 runs 17 residues. The V gene's germline CDR1 is SNHLY and CDR2 FYNNEI.

This chain connects TRBV5-1 to TRBJ2-1; 8 nucleotides match TRBD2. Trimming removed 4 bases from V and 10 bases from J; junction bases left unmatched: 10. The V gene's germline CDR1 is SGHRS and CDR2 YFSETQ. There are 14 residues in the CDR3. The CDR3 here is CASSEGLVPGEQFF. The CDR3 nucleotides are TGCGCCAGCAGCGAGGGACTAGTCCCCGGGGAGCAGTTCTTC.

J is TRBJ2-7 and V is TRBV3-1 (or the pseudogene TRBV3-2), with TRBD1 identical over 9 bases. CDR1 and CDR2 from the germline V gene are LGHDT and YNNKEL (reference sequence). The junction had 5 bases not matched to a gene; V was cut back by 6 bases and J by 2 bases. This CDR3 is built from 14 residues. The CDR3 region has the DNA TGTGCCAGCAGAGGACAGGGGAATACCTACGAGCAGTACTTC. This gives the protein CASRGQGNTYEQYF.

The chain is built from TRBV11-2 and TRBJ2-2, with a weak D call TRBD1 (6 bases). Germline V CDR1 and CDR2: SGHAT, FQNNGV. V was clipped by 2 bases and J by 9 bases, with 16 bases between them. This CDR3 spans 15 amino acids. CDR3 amino acids: CASSLTGTPLRELFF. In nucleotides, the CDR3 is TGTGCCAGCAGCTTAACCGGGACACCACTCCGGGAGCTGTTTTTT.

The chain combines TRBV4-2 with TRBJ2-7; D uncertain. The V gene lost 0 bases and the J gene lost 4 bases, with 22 bases spanning the gap. This CDR3 is built from 18 residues. The germline gives CDR1 LGHNA, CDR2 YNFKEQ. The CDR3 spells CASSQDLPRGSARYEQYF. The CDR3, as DNA: TGTGCCAGCAGCCAAGATCTACCCCGAGGATCGGCCCGGTACGAGCAGTACTTC.

The chain carries TRBV5-4 and TRBJ2-1; 12 bases agree with TRBD2. Germline loops: CDR1 SGHNT, CDR2 YYREEE (reference sequence). The CDR3 is 17 residues long. Trimming at V came to 5 bases and at J to 10 bases, leaving 16 bases not matched to a gene. CDR3: CASSLAVGTSGQMEQFF. The CDR3 nucleotides read TGTGCCAGCAGTCTCGCCGTGGGGACTAGCGGGCAGATGGAGCAGTTCTTC.

The chain carries TRBV9 and TRBJ2-3; no firm D call. CDR1 SGDLS and CDR2 YYNGEE come from the germline V gene. The CDR3 runs 12 residues. With 7 bases removed from V and 1 base from J, the gap between germline ends came to 7 bases. The CDR3 loop is CASATGTDTQYF. The CDR3 DNA sequence: TGTGCCAGCGCTACGGGCACAGATACGCAGTATTTT.

The chain uses TRBV28 and TRBJ2-7; the D is unclear. Looked up from germline, CDR1 is MDHEN and CDR2 is SYDVKM. Trimming removed 6 bases at V and 7 bases at J, with 16 bases between. This CDR3 is built from 13 residues. CDR3 residues: CASSPAQVEEQYF. DNA for the CDR3: TGTGCCAGCAGCCCTGCTCAGGTGGAAGAGCAGTACTTC. The full variable domain, completed using reference TRBV28 and TRBJ2-7, is DVKVTQSSRYLVKRTGEKVFLECVQDMDHENMFWYRQDPGLGLRLIYFSYDVKMKEKGDIPEGYSVSREKKERFSLILESASTNQTSMYLCASSPAQVEEQYFGPGTRLTVT.

The J gene is TRBJ2-3, the V gene TRBV5-4; maybe TRBD2 (5 bases). Trimming cost V 0 bases and J 1 base, with 15 bases left between them. CDR3 length: 17 amino acids. Per germline, CDR1 SGHNT and CDR2 YYREEE (reference sequence). In DNA form, the CDR3 reads TGTGCCAGCAGCTTGGCATTCGGGGAAAAAGGCACAGATACGCAGTATTTT. This sequence encodes CASSLAFGEKGTDTQYF.

This chain uses TRBV10-1 with TRBJ2-1; the match to TRBD2 covers 13 bases. This CDR3 spans 15 amino acids. CDR1 and CDR2 from the germline V gene are WNHNN and SYGVQD (reference sequence). After removal of 4 bases from V and 6 bases from J, the junction contained 3 bases not matched to a gene. CDR3 protein: CASSGTSGSLNEQFF. The CDR3 bases are TGCGCCAGCAGTGGGACTAGCGGGAGTCTCAATGAGCAGTTCTTC.

This sequence joins TRBV7-9 and TRBJ1-5; D call uncertain. This CDR3 spans 12 amino acids. The V and J ends lost 5 bases and 9 bases respectively, with 11 bases between them. Germline values: CDR1 SEHNR, CDR2 FQNEAQ (reference sequence). Written as DNA, the CDR3 is TGTGCCAGCAGCCAGGAGGCGGCGCCCCAGCATTTT. This encodes CASSQEAAPQHF.

The genes are TRBV27 and TRBJ2-1, with a weak D call TRBD1 (6 bases). This CDR3 contains 16 residues. The V end lost 4 bases, the J end lost 0 bases, and 13 bases lay between the germline ends. Germline V gives CDR1 MNHEY, CDR2 SMNVEV (reference sequence). This CDR3 reads CASSSQQGSSYNEQFF. CDR3 nucleotides: TGTGCCAGCAGTTCCCAACAGGGCAGCTCCTACAATGAGCAGTTCTTC.

There are a few counts of this clone. This sequence joins TRBV5-4 and TRBJ2-5; 8 nucleotides agree with TRBD2. CDR1 and CDR2 (germline): SGHNT, YYREEE (reference sequence). The J segment lost 2 bases and the V segment lost 4 bases, leaving 4 bases of the junction unmatched. The CDR3 is 14 residues long. CDR3 DNA sequence: TGTGCCAGCAGCCCCGGGAGGGGGCAAGAGACCCAGTACTTC. It specifies CASSPGRGQETQYF. Using reference TRBV5-4 and TRBJ2-5 for the parts outside the CDR3, the full variable domain is ETGVTQSPTHLIKTRGQQVTLRCSSQSGHNTVSWYQQALGQGPQFIFQYYREEENGRGNFPPRFSGLQFPNYSSELNVNALELDDSALYLCASSPGRGQETQYFGPGTRLLVL.

This clone appeared a single time. CDR3 loop: CASSLVLAGGRRGAEQFF. The CDR3 nucleotides are TGTGCCAGCAGTTTAGTACTAGCGGGAGGAAGGAGGGGGGCCGAGCAGTTCTTC. The genes are TRBV28 and TRBJ2-1; TRBD2 aligns across 12 bases. Per germline, CDR1 MDHEN and CDR2 SYDVKM. V lost 2 bases and J lost 10; bases outside the gene matches: 15. This CDR3 comprises 18 residues.